This TCR beta chain was found in a study of cytomegalovirus exposure and HLA in healthy donors. Primers included in the PCR were 60 Vbeta and 13 Jbeta primers. Profiling relied on immunoSEQ multiplex PCR, and the TCRdb table lists in-frame clones only, not all of them. This sample has some 120,000 clones, with around 74% found just once. This clone has just one count. The CDR3 has 14 amino acids. Germline CDR1 GTSNPN, CDR2 SVGIG (reference sequence). V lost 2 bases to trimming and J lost 5 bases, with 12 bases between them. The specimen was PBMCs. The chain recombines TRBV30 with TRBJ1-4; D perhaps matches TRBD1 (6 bases). The TCR sequence derives from a woman aged 18-29 years in good health and CMV-seronegative. The CDR3 DNA sequence: TGTGCCTGGAGTAACGACAGGAGCAATGAAAAACTGTTTTTT. This gives the protein CAWSNDRSNEKLFF. Complete variable domain (other parts from reference TRBV30 and TRBJ1-4): SQTIHQWPATLVQPVGSPLSLECTVEGTSNPNLYWYRQAAGRGLQLLFYSVGIGQISSEVPQNLSASRPQDRQFILSSKKLLLSDSGFYLCAWSNDRSNEKLFFGSGTQLSVL.